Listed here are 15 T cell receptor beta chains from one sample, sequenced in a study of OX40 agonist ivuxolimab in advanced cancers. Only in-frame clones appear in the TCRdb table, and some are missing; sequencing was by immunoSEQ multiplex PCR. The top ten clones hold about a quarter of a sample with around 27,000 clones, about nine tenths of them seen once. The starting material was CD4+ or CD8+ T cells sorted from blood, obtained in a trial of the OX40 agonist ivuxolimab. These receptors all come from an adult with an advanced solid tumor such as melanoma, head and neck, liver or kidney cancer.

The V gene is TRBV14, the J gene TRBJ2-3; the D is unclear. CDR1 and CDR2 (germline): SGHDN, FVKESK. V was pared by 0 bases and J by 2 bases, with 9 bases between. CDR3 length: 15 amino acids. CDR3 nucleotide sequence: TGTGCCAGCAGCCAAGACAACGTGGTCACAGATACGCAGTATTTT. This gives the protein CASSQDNVVTDTQYF.

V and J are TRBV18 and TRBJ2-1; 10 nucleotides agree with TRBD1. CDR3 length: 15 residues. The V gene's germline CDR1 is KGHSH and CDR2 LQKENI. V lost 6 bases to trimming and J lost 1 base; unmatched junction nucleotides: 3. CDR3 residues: CASSPGQGSYNEQFF. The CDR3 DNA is TGTGCCAGCTCGCCGGGACAGGGGTCCTACAATGAGCAGTTCTTC.

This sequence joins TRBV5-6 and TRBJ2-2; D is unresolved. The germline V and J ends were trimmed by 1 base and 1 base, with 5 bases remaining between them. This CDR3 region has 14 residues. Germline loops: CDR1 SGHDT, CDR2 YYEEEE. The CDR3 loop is CASSLSGNTGELFF. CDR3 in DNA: TGTGCCAGCAGCTTGTCGGGGAACACCGGGGAGCTGTTTTTT.

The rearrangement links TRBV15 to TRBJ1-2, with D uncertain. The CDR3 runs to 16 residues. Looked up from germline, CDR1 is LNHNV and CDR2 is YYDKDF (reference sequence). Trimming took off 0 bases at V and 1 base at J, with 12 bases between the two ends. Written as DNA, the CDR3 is TGTGCCACCAGCAGAGACGTAAGGGAACTTAACTATGGCTACACCTTC. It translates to CATSRDVRELNYGYTF.

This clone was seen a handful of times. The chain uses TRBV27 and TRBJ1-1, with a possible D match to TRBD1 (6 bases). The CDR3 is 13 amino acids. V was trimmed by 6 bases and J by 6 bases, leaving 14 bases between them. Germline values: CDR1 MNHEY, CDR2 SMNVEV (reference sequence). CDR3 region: CASSLHRVAEAFF. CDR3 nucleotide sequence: TGTGCCAGCAGCCTACACAGGGTAGCTGAAGCTTTCTTT.

The CDR3 sequence: CASSQGTSGRGPDNEQFF. The CDR3 coding sequence is TGTGCCAGCAGCCAAGGGACTAGCGGGAGGGGGCCGGACAATGAGCAGTTCTTC. The J gene is TRBJ2-1, the V gene TRBV4-2, with 15 positions matching TRBD2. The germline V gene encodes CDR1 LGHNA and CDR2 YNFKEQ. The CDR3 extends over 18 amino acids. V shed 1 base and J 5 bases; nucleotides not matched to a gene: 6.

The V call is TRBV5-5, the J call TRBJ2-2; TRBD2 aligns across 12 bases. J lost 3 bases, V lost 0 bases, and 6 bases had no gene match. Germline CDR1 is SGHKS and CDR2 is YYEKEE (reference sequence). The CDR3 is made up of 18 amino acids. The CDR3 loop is CASSLVGLAGTYTGELFF. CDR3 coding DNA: TGTGCCAGCAGCTTGGTTGGACTAGCGGGGACTTACACCGGGGAGCTGTTTTTT.

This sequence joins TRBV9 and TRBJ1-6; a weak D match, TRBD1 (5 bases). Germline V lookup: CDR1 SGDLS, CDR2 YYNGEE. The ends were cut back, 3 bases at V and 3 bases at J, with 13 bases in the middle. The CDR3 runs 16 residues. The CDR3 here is CASSETWGSYNSPLHF. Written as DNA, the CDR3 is TGTGCCAGCAGCGAGACTTGGGGGAGCTATAATTCACCCCTCCACTTT.

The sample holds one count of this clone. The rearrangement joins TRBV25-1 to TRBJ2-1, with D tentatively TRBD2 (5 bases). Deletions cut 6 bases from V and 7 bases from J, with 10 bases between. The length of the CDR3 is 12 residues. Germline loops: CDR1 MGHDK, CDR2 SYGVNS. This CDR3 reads CASRDSPNEQFF. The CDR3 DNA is TGTGCCAGCAGGGACTCCCCTAATGAGCAGTTCTTC. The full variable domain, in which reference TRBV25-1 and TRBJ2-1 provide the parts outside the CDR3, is EADIYQTPRYLVIGTGKKITLECSQTMGHDKMYWYQQDPGMELHLIHYSYGVNSTEKGDLSSESTVSRIRTEHFPLTLESARPSHTSQYLCASRDSPNEQFFGPGTRLTVL.

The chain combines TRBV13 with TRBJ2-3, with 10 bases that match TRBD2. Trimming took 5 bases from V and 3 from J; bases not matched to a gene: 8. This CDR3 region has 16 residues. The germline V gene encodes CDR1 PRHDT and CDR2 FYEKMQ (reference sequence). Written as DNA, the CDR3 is TGTGCCAGCAGCCCCCAGAGCGGGAGGGCAACAGATACGCAGTATTTT. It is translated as CASSPQSGRATDTQYF.

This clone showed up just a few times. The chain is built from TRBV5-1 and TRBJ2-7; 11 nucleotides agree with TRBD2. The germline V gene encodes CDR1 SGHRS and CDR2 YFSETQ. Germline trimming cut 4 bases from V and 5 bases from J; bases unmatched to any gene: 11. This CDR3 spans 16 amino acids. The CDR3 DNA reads TGCGCCAGCAGCCCGACTAGCGGGAATGACTGGGACGAGCAGTACTTC. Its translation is CASSPTSGNDWDEQYF.

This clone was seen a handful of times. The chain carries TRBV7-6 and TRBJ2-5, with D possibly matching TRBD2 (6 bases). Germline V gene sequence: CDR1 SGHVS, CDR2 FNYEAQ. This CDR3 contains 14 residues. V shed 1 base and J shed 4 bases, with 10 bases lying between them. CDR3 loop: CASSLVGEAETQYF. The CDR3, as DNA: TGTGCCAGCAGCTTAGTGGGGGAGGCAGAGACCCAGTACTTC.

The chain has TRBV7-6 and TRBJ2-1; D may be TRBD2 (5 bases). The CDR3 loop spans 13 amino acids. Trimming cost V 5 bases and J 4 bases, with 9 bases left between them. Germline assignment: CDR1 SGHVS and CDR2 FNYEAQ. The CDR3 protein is CASSPGEYNEQFF. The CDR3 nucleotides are TGTGCCAGCAGCCCCGGGGAATACAATGAGCAGTTCTTC.

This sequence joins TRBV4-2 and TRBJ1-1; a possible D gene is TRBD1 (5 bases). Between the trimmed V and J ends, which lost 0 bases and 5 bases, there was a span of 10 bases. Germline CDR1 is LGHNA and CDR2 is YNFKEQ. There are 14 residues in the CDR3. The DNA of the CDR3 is TGTGCCAGCAGCCAAGAGGGGCGGAGGACTGAAGCTTTCTTT. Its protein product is CASSQEGRRTEAFF.

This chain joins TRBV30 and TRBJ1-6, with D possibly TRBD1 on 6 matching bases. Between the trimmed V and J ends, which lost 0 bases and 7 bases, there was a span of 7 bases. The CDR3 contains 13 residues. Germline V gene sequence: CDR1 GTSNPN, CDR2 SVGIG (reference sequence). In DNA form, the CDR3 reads TGTGCCTGGAGTGTAACAGGGAATTCACCCCTCCACTTT. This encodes CAWSVTGNSPLHF.